This T cell receptor (beta chain) was sequenced for a study of TIL therapy for anti-PD-1-resistant metastatic lung cancer. The germline V and J ends were trimmed by 9 bases and 2 bases, with 22 bases remaining between them. Germline V lookup: CDR1 LGHNA, CDR2 YSLEER. This CDR3 has 16 amino acids. Sequencing used immunoSEQ v3. Some clones are missing from TCRdb's copy, which holds only in-frame ones; the method was immunoSEQ multiplex PCR. Of some 45,000 clones listed, approximately 86% are singletons. Time point reported: pre-treatment sample, taken before nivolumab and TIL therapy. Enrollment ran from late 2017 to early 2020.

The sample consisted of blood, taken at baseline. The receptor's source is a person aged 25 to 80 with non-small cell lung cancer. This sequence joins TRBV4-3 and TRBJ1-2; possible D gene TRBD1, 6 bases. CDR3 region: CARTPGHFPTNYGYTF. For the CDR3, the DNA is TGCGCCAGAACACCGGGACACTTCCCCACCAACTATGGCTACACCTTC.